This entry concerns a single TCR beta chain. The antigen is unknown. The ends lost 0 bases at V and 6 bases at J; junction bases unmatched: 8. The CDR3 loop spans 16 amino acids. CDR1 and CDR2 from the germline V gene are LNHNV and YYDKDF (reference sequence). The data derive from a study of T cell responses to AZD1222 COVID-19 vaccine. Study-wide results and caveats: Nearly half of spike-specific TCRs reportedly target unmutated variant regions.

Sequenced by immunoSEQ multiplex PCR; TCRdb stores in-frame clones only, minus some. The sample lists 150,000 or so clones, 89% occurring once. The sequence was collected from an adult in good health. This chain links TRBV15 with TRBJ2-7; 10 nucleotides line up with TRBD1. The sequenced sample was peripheral blood, obtained on day 0 of AZD1222 vaccination. The CDR3 DNA is TGTGCCACCAGCAGAGAGAAACCCTGGGACAGGGGCGAGCAGTACTTC. Protein: CATSREKPWDRGEQYF.